Presented here are 17 T cell receptor beta chains from one specimen sequenced in a study of PD-L1 blockade in urothelial cancer. The repertoire was sequenced with immunoSEQ multiplex PCR; TCRdb's copy has only in-frame clones and lacks some. The sample yields under 40,000 clones, 70% to 85% seen once. The sample was PBMCs, taken around atezolizumab (anti-PD-L1) treatment. The receptors were sampled from a man in his fifties or sixties with urothelial cancer.

The J gene is TRBJ2-6, the V gene TRBV2, with TRBD2 identical over 12 bases. CDR3 size: 17 residues. Germline V gene lookup returns CDR1 SNHLY and CDR2 FYNNEI. V dropped 7 bases and J dropped 4; count of bases not matched to a gene: 8. CDR3 sequence reads: CASTLTSGSSGANVLTF. In DNA, the CDR3 is TGTGCCAGCACCCTGACTAGCGGGAGTTCGGGGGCCAACGTCCTGACTTTC.

This clone has only one observation. V gene TRBV5-6 combines with J gene TRBJ2-7; the match to TRBD1 covers 7 bases. The J segment lost 2 bases and the V segment lost 2 bases, leaving 1 base of the junction unmatched. The CDR3 is 13 amino acids. CDR1 is SGHDT and CDR2 is YYEEEE in the germline V gene. CDR3 region: CASSFQGAYEQYF. The DNA of the CDR3 is TGTGCCAGCAGCTTCCAGGGGGCCTACGAGCAGTACTTC.

V gene TRBV15 combines with J gene TRBJ1-2, with D unresolved. Trimming pared 1 base from V and 6 bases from J, leaving 15 bases between. CDR1 and CDR2 (germline): LNHNV, YYDKDF (reference sequence). The length of the CDR3 is 15 residues. The CDR3: CATSRGGQKSHGYTF. The DNA of the CDR3 is TGTGCCACCAGCAGAGGTGGTCAGAAGTCGCATGGCTACACCTTC.

V usage is TRBV30 and J usage is TRBJ1-1, with D possibly TRBD1 on 5 matching bases. V dropped 0 bases and J dropped 5 bases, with 10 bases sitting between them. Germline V CDR1 and CDR2: GTSNPN, SVGIG (reference sequence). The CDR3 runs 13 residues. DNA of the CDR3: TGTGCCTGGAGTGTGGGGGAGGGGACTGAAGCTTTCTTT. It specifies CAWSVGEGTEAFF.

J is TRBJ1-5 and V is TRBV19; D unclear. In germline, CDR1 is LNHDA, CDR2 SQIVND (reference sequence). The CDR3 is made up of 15 amino acids. Between the trimmed V and J ends, which lost 3 bases and 10 bases, there was a span of 19 bases. The CDR3 loop is CASSIRGALSLPQHF. The DNA of the CDR3 is TGTGCCAGTAGTATTCGGGGAGCGCTATCTCTCCCCCAGCATTTT. Looking up the rest from reference TRBV19 and TRBJ1-5 gives the full variable domain: DGGITQSPKYLFRKEGQNVTLSCEQNLNHDAMYWYRQDPGQGLRLIYYSQIVNDFQKGDIAEGYSVSREKKESFPLTVTSAQKNPTAFYLCASSIRGALSLPQHFGDGTRLSIL.

The CDR3 loop reads CASRRSLSSYEQYF. In DNA form, the CDR3 reads TGTGCCAGCAGGAGGAGCCTGAGCTCCTACGAGCAGTACTTC. The chain recombines TRBV6-1 with TRBJ2-7; D remains unclear. Germline values: CDR1 MNHNS, CDR2 SASEGT. CDR3 length: 14 amino acids. V was shortened by 6 bases and J by 0 bases, with 12 bases between the two germline ends.

V and J are TRBV6-5 and TRBJ1-5; 8 bases line up with TRBD1. Germline CDR1 and CDR2: MNHEY and SVGAGI. This CDR3 spans 15 amino acids. Trimming cost V 2 bases and J 7 bases; bases outside gene matches: 7. The CDR3 protein is CASSYATGVNQPQHF. The DNA of the CDR3 is TGTGCCAGCAGTTACGCGACAGGGGTCAACCAGCCCCAGCATTTT.

The chain joins TRBV4-2 to TRBJ1-2, with D unclear. V gave up 6 bases and J gave up 0 bases, with 8 bases separating them. The CDR3 has 13 residues. CDR1 is LGHNA, CDR2 YNFKEQ, per germline. CDR3 in amino acids: CASRPGTNYGYTF. Here the CDR3 DNA reads TGTGCCAGCAGACCCGGGACTAACTATGGCTACACCTTC.

This clone came up once. The chain recombines TRBV19 with TRBJ2-7, with TRBD1 as a possible D gene (7 bases). This CDR3 has 14 amino acids. Germline V gene data show CDR1 as LNHDA and CDR2 as SQIVND (reference sequence). The V gene lost 5 bases and the J gene lost 5 bases, with 16 bases spanning the gap. This chain's CDR3 is CASSLQGRFNEQYF. The CDR3 DNA reads TGTGCCAGTAGTCTACAGGGGAGGTTCAACGAGCAGTACTTC.

V is TRBV19 and J is TRBJ1-2; 7 bases map to TRBD1. Germline lookup yields CDR1 LNHDA and CDR2 SQIVND (reference sequence). This CDR3 is 14 amino acids long. With 7 bases clipped from V and 4 bases from J, the junction kept 9 bases outside the gene matches. As DNA, the CDR3 is TGTGCCAGTACCCAGGACAGGACCTCCTATGGCTACACCTTC. Its translation is CASTQDRTSYGYTF.

This chain uses TRBV6-4 with TRBJ2-3; 7 bases match TRBD2. The CDR3 contains 14 residues. CDR1 and CDR2 (germline): MRHNA, SNTAGT. V gave up 3 bases and J gave up 3 bases; unmatched junction bases: 3. This CDR3 is CASSDRGSTDTQYF. The CDR3 DNA sequence: TGTGCCAGCAGTGATCGCGGGAGTACAGATACGCAGTATTTT.

The chain uses TRBV6-1 and TRBJ2-7, with D possibly matching TRBD2 (5 bases). The CDR3 extends over 12 amino acids. CDR1 MNHNS and CDR2 SASEGT come from the germline V gene. The V end lost 11 bases, the J end lost 2 bases, and 13 bases lay between the germline ends. The CDR3 DNA follows: TGTGCCGCGGAGGCGGTTACCTACGAGCAGTACTTC. It translates to CAAEAVTYEQYF.

The V call is TRBV6-4, the J call TRBJ1-1; D call uncertain. This CDR3 is 16 amino acids long. Germline-derived CDR1 and CDR2 are MRHNA and SNTAGT. V was shortened by 0 bases and J by 1 base, with 12 bases between the two germline ends. The CDR3 loop reads CASSDSSVRGNTEAFF. CDR3 DNA sequence: TGTGCCAGCAGTGACTCTTCGGTCCGGGGGAACACTGAAGCTTTCTTT.

This chain joins TRBV7-2 and TRBJ1-5, with D perhaps matching TRBD1 (6 bases). The CDR3 contains 17 residues. V gave up 5 bases and J gave up 0 bases, with 17 bases separating them. CDR1 is SGHTA, CDR2 FQGNSA, per germline. The CDR3 DNA is TGTGCCAGCAGCCCTTACCACGGGACATCTAGCAATCAGCCCCAGCATTTT. As protein: CASSPYHGTSSNQPQHF. The whole variable domain, filled in from reference TRBV7-2 and TRBJ1-5, reads GAGVSQSPSNKVTEKGKDVELRCDPISGHTALYWYRQSLGQGLEFLIYFQGNSAPDKSGLPSDRFSAERTGGSVSTLTIQRTQQEDSAVYLCASSPYHGTSSNQPQHFGDGTRLSIL.

The rearrangement joins TRBV18 to TRBJ2-7, with 8 bases identical to TRBD2. CDR1 is KGHSH and CDR2 is LQKENI in the germline V gene. Unmatched junction bases numbered 15, after V lost 3 bases and J lost 2 bases. The CDR3 contains 18 residues. In nucleotides, the CDR3 is TGTGCCAGCTCACCTACGGGGGGGGAGAGGGCCCCTACCTACGAGCAGTACTTC. This translates into CASSPTGGERAPTYEQYF.

The rearrangement joins TRBV5-6 to TRBJ1-1; 7 bases are shared with TRBD1. The CDR3 covers 16 residues. Germline CDR1 and CDR2: SGHDT and YYEEEE. J gave up 0 bases and V 4 bases, and 9 bases lay outside the gene matches. Written as DNA, the CDR3 is TGTGCCAGCAGCCGCCGGGACAGCTATATGAACACTGAAGCTTTCTTT. This gives the protein CASSRRDSYMNTEAFF.

The chain combines TRBV27 with TRBJ2-2; 9 positions match TRBD1. J lost 4 bases, V lost 6 bases, and 6 bases had no gene match. CDR1 is MNHEY, CDR2 SMNVEV, per germline (reference sequence). The CDR3 covers 15 residues. CDR3 coding DNA: TGTGCCAGCAGGTGGACAGGGGACATCACCGGGGAGCTGTTTTTT. Translating gives CASRWTGDITGELFF.